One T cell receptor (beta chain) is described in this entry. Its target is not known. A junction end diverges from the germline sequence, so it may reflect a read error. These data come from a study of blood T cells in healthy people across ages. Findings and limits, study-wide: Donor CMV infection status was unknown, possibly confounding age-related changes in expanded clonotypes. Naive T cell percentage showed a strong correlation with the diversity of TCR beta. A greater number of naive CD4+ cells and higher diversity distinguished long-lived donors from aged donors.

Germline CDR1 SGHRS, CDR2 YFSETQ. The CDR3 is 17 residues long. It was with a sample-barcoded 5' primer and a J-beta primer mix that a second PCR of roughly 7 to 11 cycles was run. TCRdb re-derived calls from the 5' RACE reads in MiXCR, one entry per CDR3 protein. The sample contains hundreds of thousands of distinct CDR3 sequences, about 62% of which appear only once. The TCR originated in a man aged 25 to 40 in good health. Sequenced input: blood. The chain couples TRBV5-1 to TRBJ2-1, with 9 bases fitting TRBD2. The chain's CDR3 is CASSLGLAESSYNEQFF. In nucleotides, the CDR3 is TGCGCTAGCAGCCTGGGACTAGCAGAGAGCTCCTACAATGAGCAGTTCTTC.